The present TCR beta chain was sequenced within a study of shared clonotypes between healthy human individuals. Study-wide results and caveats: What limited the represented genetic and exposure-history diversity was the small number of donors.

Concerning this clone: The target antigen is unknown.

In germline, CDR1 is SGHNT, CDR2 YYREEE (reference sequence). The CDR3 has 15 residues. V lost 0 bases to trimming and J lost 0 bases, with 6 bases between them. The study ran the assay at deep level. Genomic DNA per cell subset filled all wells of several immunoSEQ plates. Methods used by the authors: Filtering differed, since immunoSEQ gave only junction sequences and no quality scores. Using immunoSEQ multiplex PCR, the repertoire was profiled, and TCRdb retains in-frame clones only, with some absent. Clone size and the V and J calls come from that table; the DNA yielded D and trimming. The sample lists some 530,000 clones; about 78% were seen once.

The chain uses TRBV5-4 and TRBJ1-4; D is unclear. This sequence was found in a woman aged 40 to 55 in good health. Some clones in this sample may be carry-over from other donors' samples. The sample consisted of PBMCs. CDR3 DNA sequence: TGTGCCAGCAGCTTGGACAGAGCAACTAATGAAAAACTGTTTTTT. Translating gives CASSLDRATNEKLFF.